Detailed here is one TCR beta chain. The assay was immunoSEQ multiplex PCR, and TCRdb's table has in-frame clones only and misses some. The sample gives 100,000 to 150,000 clones, roughly 92% of which show up once; around 1.1% is in the top ten. This sample was included in a study of T cell responses to AZD1222 COVID-19 vaccine. V lost 6 bases and J lost 6; bases outside the gene matches: 11. Germline V gives CDR1 SGHTA, CDR2 FQGTGA. The length of the CDR3 is 17 residues. The V gene is TRBV7-3, the J gene TRBJ2-3, with TRBD2 identical over 14 bases. Specimen: peripheral blood, collected 28 days after the second AZD1222 dose. This clonotype originated in an adult who received the AZD1222 COVID-19 vaccine. CDR3 sequence (DNA): TGTGCCAGCAGTCTTAGGGGGACTAGCGGGAGTCGGGATACGCAGTATTTT. Its protein is CASSLRGTSGSRDTQYF.